The rows below give T cell receptor beta chains drawn from one sample of a study of blood T cells in healthy people across ages. TCRdb reprocessed the 5' RACE reads via MiXCR and lists one record per CDR3 protein. The data hold just over 800,000 distinct CDR3 sequences, with 62% observed a single time. Sequenced: blood. Receptors originate from a man aged 25 to 40 in good health. The CDR3 runs from the conserved cysteine through the conserved F or W. D genes are given only for firm matches. The size entry is marked missing in some rows and otherwise reads once, few, many or a size class.

D,V,size,J,DNA,CDR3
TRBD1,TRBV4-1,.,TRBJ1-4,TGCGCCAGCAGCCAAGGGACAGGTGTTGGGGAAAAACTGTTTTTT,CASSQGTGVGEKLFF
TRBD1,TRBV10-3,.,TRBJ2-3,TGTGCCATCAGTGAGTCAGCGGCAGGGGGCTTAGATACGCAGTATTTT,CAISESAAGGLDTQYF
.,TRBV12-3/TRBV12-4,.,TRBJ1-6,TGTGCCAGCAGCCTTGCTACTTCGGGACGGAGAAATTCACCCCTCCACTTT,CASSLATSGRRNSPLHF
TRBD2,TRBV7-2,.,TRBJ2-7,TGTGCCAGCAGCCTCAGAGTCCTTACTAGCGGGGAAGACTCCTACGAGCAGTACTTC,CASSLRVLTSGEDSYEQYF
TRBD2,TRBV20-1,.,TRBJ2-7,TGCAGTGCTAGAGATAGTAGCCTAGCGGTCTTTTACTACGAGCAGTACTTC,CSARDSSLAVFYYEQYF
.,TRBV6-1,.,TRBJ2-7,TGTGCCAGCAGTGGGGGGCTCGGAGGAGGACTGACCTACGAGCAGTACTTC,CASSGGLGGGLTYEQYF
.,TRBV6-2/TRBV6-3,few,TRBJ2-7,TGTGCCAGCGGCAGGCGGAGCGAGCAGTACTTC,CASGRRSEQYF
.,TRBV15,.,TRBJ2-7,TGTGCCACCAGCGGCATAGGGACCCTTGAGCAGTACTTC,CATSGIGTLEQYF
.,TRBV7-3,.,TRBJ2-1,TGTGCCAGCAGCTTAAGCAGCTCCTACAATGAGCAGTTCTTC,CASSLSSSYNEQFF
TRBD2,TRBV4-3,.,TRBJ2-3,TGCGCCAGCAGCCAGGCGACGGGGGGGGCCACAGATACGCAGTATTTT,CASSQATGGATDTQYF
TRBD1,TRBV7-9,.,TRBJ1-2,TGTGCCAGCAGCTCCACAGGGGGAGAACTTGGCTACACCTTC,CASSSTGGELGYTF